The clone carrying this TCR beta chain occurred once. The antigen remains undetermined. This record belongs to a study of radiotherapy plus CTLA-4 blockade in lung cancer. Study-wide results and caveats: Blood TCR clones of tumor origin expanded after radiotherapy plus ipilimumab.

Produced via immunoSEQ multiplex PCR; TCRdb's table is partial and in-frame only. The repertoire holds tens of thousands of clones, with roughly 85% as singletons. The CDR3 has 14 amino acids. Germline CDR1 reads MNHNY; CDR2 reads SVGAGI (reference sequence). Trimming took 6 bases from V and 5 from J, leaving 16 bases between them. Sequences were derived from peripheral blood, sampled from a patient treated with radiotherapy plus ipilimumab. This TCR derives from a human donor with non-small cell lung cancer who had a complete response to radiotherapy plus ipilimumab. The rearrangement links TRBV6-6 to TRBJ1-2, with D unresolved. Here the CDR3 DNA reads TGTGCCAGCAGCCCTCCCGGCCAGGTATATGGCTACACCTTC. Protein: CASSPPGQVYGYTF.